This T cell receptor beta chain was found in a study of PD-1 blockade in mismatch repair-deficient tumors. Germline CDR1 reads GTSNPN; CDR2 reads SVGIG (reference sequence). V gave up 0 bases and J gave up 4 bases, with 12 bases separating them. This CDR3 is built from 14 residues. Produced via immunoSEQ multiplex PCR; TCRdb's table is partial and in-frame only. This table holds about 120,000 clones, roughly 90% found once. Regarding the study as a whole: Tumor-resident clones, often undetectable pretreatment in blood, expanded then contracted after pembrolizumab.

About this clone itself: What it binds is unknown.

The sequencing used peripheral blood, collected about 17 months after starting pembrolizumab. The sequence came from an adult with mismatch repair-deficient cancer. The gene calls are TRBV30 and TRBJ1-2; unclear D gene. CDR3 region: CAWSVQSRSYGYTF. The CDR3 DNA reads as TGTGCCTGGAGTGTACAATCACGATCCTATGGCTACACCTTC.